The 9 T cell receptor beta chains below all came from one sample that was sequenced in a study of technical replicates of blood from several donors (dated by TCRdb to about 2017). The receptor library was made with the immunoSEQ multiplex PCR assay. In its TCRdb copy, this immuneACCESS table keeps in-frame sequences only and misses some clones. Where compared with another copy, unresolved V genes explain less than half of these, and the others have no known cause. The sample table lists tens of thousands of clones, 75% to 90% of them with a count of one. The ten largest make up 0.35% to 0.5% of the sample. Sample: T cells isolated from PBMCs. The receptors were sampled from a human donor in good health.

The CDR3 reads CASSLLPSRGPGEKLFF. The CDR3 coding sequence is TGCGCCAGCAGCCTCCTCCCGTCCAGGGGGCCCGGTGAAAAACTGTTTTTT. The chain links TRBV4-1 to TRBJ1-4; 8 nucleotides align to TRBD1. Germline V gives CDR1 MGHRA, CDR2 YSYEKL. The J segment lost 7 bases and the V segment lost 4 bases, leaving 14 bases of the junction unmatched. The CDR3 sequence is 17 residues long.

The V and J genes are TRBV27 and TRBJ2-7, with a possible D match to TRBD2 (6 bases). In germline, CDR1 is MNHEY, CDR2 SMNVEV (reference sequence). This CDR3 has 13 amino acids. V was trimmed by 6 bases and J by 3 bases, leaving 12 bases between them. For the CDR3, the DNA is TGTGCCAGCAGCGGGAGTGGGAGCTACGAGCAGTACTTC. This gives the protein CASSGSGSYEQYF.

The chain couples TRBV6-6 to TRBJ2-7; possibly TRBD2 for D (5 bases). This CDR3 spans 13 amino acids. Trimming took off 10 bases at V and 1 base at J, with 14 bases between the two ends. Per germline, CDR1 MNHNY and CDR2 SVGAGI (reference sequence). In nucleotides, the CDR3 is TGTGCCACCTACCCAGGCGGGTCCTACGAGCAGTACTTC. This gives the protein CATYPGGSYEQYF.

J is TRBJ1-1 and V is TRBV4-1; 7 nucleotides line up with TRBD1. CDR3 length: 13 residues. The V gene end was trimmed by 1 base and the J gene end by 6 bases; junction bases not matched to a gene: 2. The germline CDR1 and CDR2 sequences are MGHRA and YSYEKL. The CDR3: CASSQVQGAEAFF. The CDR3 bases are TGCGCCAGCAGCCAAGTCCAGGGGGCTGAAGCTTTCTTT.

The chain joins TRBV6-5 to TRBJ2-4; 7 bases are shared with TRBD2. CDR1 is MNHEY and CDR2 is SVGAGI in the germline V gene. The CDR3 runs to 14 residues. V lost 4 bases and J lost 7; bases outside the gene matches: 7. The CDR3 DNA is TGTGCCAGCAGTTCCGTCAGCGGGACCAACATTCAGTACTTC. This codes for CASSSVSGTNIQYF.

The V call is TRBV7-8, the J call TRBJ1-5; 9 nucleotides match TRBD1. The CDR3 contains 17 residues. From germline, CDR1 is SGHVS and CDR2 FQNEAQ. Trimming took 5 bases from V and 1 from J; bases not matched to a gene: 9. In nucleotides, the CDR3 is TGTGCCAGCAGCGCGGGACAGGGAATATTGAGCAATCAGCCCCAGCATTTT. Amino acid sequence: CASSAGQGILSNQPQHF.

This clone is a singleton in its sample. The gene calls are TRBV6-6 and TRBJ1-2, with TRBD1 matching over 9 bases. CDR1 is MNHNY, CDR2 SVGAGI, per germline (reference sequence). This CDR3 spans 13 amino acids. J gave up 6 bases and V 8 bases, and 7 bases lay outside the gene matches. The CDR3 nucleotides are TGTGCCAGCGGGGACAGGGCAGATGATGGCTACACCTTC. Translation gives CASGDRADDGYTF.

The J gene is TRBJ1-5, the V gene TRBV6-5; D gene unclear. The CDR3 length is 14 residues. Germline V gene sequence: CDR1 MNHEY, CDR2 SVGAGI. V dropped 0 bases and J dropped 4 bases, with 7 bases sitting between them. The CDR3 coding sequence is TGTGCCAGCAGTTACTCGGGAGGGAATCAGCCCCAGCATTTT. This gives the protein CASSYSGGNQPQHF.

The CDR3 sequence is CASNLAGGNEQFF. In DNA form, the CDR3 reads TGTGCCAGCAATTTAGCGGGAGGGAATGAGCAGTTCTTC. The genes are TRBV6-9 and TRBJ2-1, with 11 bases matching TRBD2. V shed 7 bases and J 7 bases; nucleotides not matched to a gene: 3. The CDR3 sequence is 13 residues long. The germline V gene has CDR1 MNHGY and CDR2 SVAAGI.